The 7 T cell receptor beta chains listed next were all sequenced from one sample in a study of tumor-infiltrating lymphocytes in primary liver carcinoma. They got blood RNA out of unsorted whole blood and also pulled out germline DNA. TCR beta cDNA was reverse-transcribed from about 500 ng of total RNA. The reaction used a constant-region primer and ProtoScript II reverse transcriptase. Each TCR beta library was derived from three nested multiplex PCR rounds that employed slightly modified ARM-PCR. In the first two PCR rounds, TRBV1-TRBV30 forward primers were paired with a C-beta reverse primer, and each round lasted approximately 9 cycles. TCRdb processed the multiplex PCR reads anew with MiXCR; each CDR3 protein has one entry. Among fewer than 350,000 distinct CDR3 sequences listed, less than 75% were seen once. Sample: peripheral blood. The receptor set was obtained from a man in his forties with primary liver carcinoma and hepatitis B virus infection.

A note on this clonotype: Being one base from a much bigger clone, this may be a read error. CDR3 sequence: CASKGISNQPQHF. The CDR3 DNA is TGTGCCAGCAAGGGGATAAGCAATCAGCCCCAGCATTTT. This chain joins TRBV6-2 or TRBV6-3 and TRBJ1-5, with D possibly TRBD1 on 5 matching bases. This CDR3 region has 13 residues. Germline V gives CDR1 MNHEY, CDR2 SVGEGT. Trimming took off 7 bases at V and 1 base at J, with 8 bases between the two ends.

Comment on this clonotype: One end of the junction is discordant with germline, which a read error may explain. CDR3 DNA: TGCGCCAACAGCTTGTTGAGGCAAGAGACCCAGTACTTC. It codes for CANSLLRQETQYF. This chain links TRBV5-1 with TRBJ2-5; D is uncertain. Per germline, CDR1 SGHRS and CDR2 YFSETQ. The CDR3 sequence is 13 residues long.

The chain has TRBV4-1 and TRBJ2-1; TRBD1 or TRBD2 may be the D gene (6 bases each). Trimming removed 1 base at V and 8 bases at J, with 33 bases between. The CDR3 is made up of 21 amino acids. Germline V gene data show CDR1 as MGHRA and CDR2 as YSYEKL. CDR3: CASSQGTRGQGFFTPPDEQFF. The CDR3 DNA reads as TGCGCCAGCAGCCAAGGTACACGGGGGCAGGGGTTTTTCACCCCCCCGGATGAGCAGTTCTTC.

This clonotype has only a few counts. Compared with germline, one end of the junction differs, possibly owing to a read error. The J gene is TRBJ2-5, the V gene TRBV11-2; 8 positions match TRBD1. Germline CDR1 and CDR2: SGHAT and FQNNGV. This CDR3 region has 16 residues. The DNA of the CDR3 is TGTGCCAGCAGCTTGACAGGGGCCAAAAACCAAGAGGCCCAGTACTTC. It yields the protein CASSLTGAKNQEAQYF. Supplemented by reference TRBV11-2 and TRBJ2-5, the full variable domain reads EAGVAQSPRYKIIEKRQSVAFWCNPISGHATLYWYQQILGQGPKLLIQFQNNGVVDDSQLPKDRFSAERLKGVDSTLKIQPAKLEDSAVYLCASSLTGAKNQEAQYFGPGTRLLVL.

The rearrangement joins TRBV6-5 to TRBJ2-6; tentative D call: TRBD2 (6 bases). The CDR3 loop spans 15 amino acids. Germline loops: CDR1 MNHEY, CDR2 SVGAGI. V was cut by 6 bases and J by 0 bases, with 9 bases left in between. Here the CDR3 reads CASSMGGSGANVLTF. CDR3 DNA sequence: TGTGCCAGCAGCATGGGGGGCTCTGGGGCCAACGTCCTGACTTTC.

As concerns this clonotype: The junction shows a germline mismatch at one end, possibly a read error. CDR3 in amino acids: CDSSRSESETQYF. The CDR3, as DNA: TGTGACAGCAGCCGAAGCGAGAGTGAGACCCAGTACTTC. The V and J genes are TRBV11-2 and TRBJ2-5; D unclear. The germline V gene has CDR1 SGHAT and CDR2 FQNNGV. This CDR3 is 13 amino acids long.

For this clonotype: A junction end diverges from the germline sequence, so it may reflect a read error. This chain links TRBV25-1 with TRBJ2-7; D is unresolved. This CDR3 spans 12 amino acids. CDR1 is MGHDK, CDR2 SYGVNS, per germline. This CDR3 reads CTSSPNIYEQYF. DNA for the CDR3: TGTACCAGCAGCCCCAACATCTACGAGCAGTACTTC.